This TCR beta chain originates from a study of identical twins (TCRdb year 2016). In the study overall: To test whether fetal clonotypes persist, the study used deep sequencing on TCR alpha and beta repertoires from monozygotic twins, unrelated adults of various ages, and cord blood. Replicate twin experiments were performed at different times using different library preparation protocols to rule out contamination.

Study-wide conclusions, independent of this receptor: Fewer insertions were carried by abundant cord blood beta clonotypes, a similar but weaker trend appeared in young adult naive repertoires, and no such trend appeared in memory repertoires. Zero-insertion analyses could be partly confounded by invariant T cells such as MAIT and iNKT, though diverse VJ usage argued against such confounding for most clonotypes. Compared with coincidental sharing between unrelated individuals, out-of-frame TCR alpha sequences shared between twins had an excess of sequences with low generation probability. The excess sharing between twins in beta out-of-frame sequences was weaker because fewer shared sequences reduced the signal-to-noise ratio. In monozygotic twins, out-of-frame TCR alpha sharing was systematically underestimated by recombination models, although the models agreed with sharing between unrelated individuals. Because the same donors could not be followed over many years, the conclusions depended on cross-sectional statistical analysis.

Of note for this clonotype: The clone's antigen remains unknown. No base quality information exists; no much larger clone differs at one position.

The receptor library was made with 5' RACE. These reads were obtained on an Illumina HiSeq 2000. A universal primer binding site was added through template switching, and the final cDNA carried a unique molecular identifier so that TCR cDNA molecules could be counted accurately. First-strand cDNA for TCR alpha and beta chains was synthesized from specific primers in the conserved constant-segment region. Each cDNA library was double barcoded, with a SMART-Mk sample barcode plus Illumina barcodes, to control for contamination. TruSeq adapter sequences along with Illumina sample barcodes were introduced in two successive PCR steps. The TCR alpha and beta cDNA libraries were sequenced on the Illumina HiSeq platform using custom primers. The paper's processing steps were these. Raw reads were processed with MiGEC to extract unique molecular identifiers, and MiXCR was used to determine CDR3 positions. Recombination models were inferred per individual with the repgenHMM and IGoR tools using an EM algorithm. Shared clonotype analysis was performed with the tcR package in R, normalizing sharing by the product of cloneset sizes. To study raw recombination free of thymic and clonal selection effects, out-of-frame nonproductive sequences were analyzed. Using fastp trimming at Q25 and MiXCR clonotype assembly, TCRdb reanalyzed the public sequencing data and kept in-frame beta chains. For every CDR3 protein sequence, its rows merge into one entry that carries the most common genes and DNA. The authors' filters were not applied to this entry. Counted in this sample were about 1.7 million distinct CDR3 sequences; less than 35% of them appeared once. About 0.27% of the sample comes from the top ten.

V was cut back by 7 bases and J by 5 bases, leaving a gap of 17 bases between them. The germline V gene gives CDR1 as SQVTM and CDR2 as ANQGSEA. The CDR3 contains 13 residues, cysteine and phenylalanine counted. Only CDR3 DNA is held: 39 bases, read in frame from base 1. Every donor in the study was a healthy Caucasian. The receptor comes from a newborn girl in good health. The specimen was cord blood. The V gene is TRBV29-1 and the J gene is TRBJ1-1, and possibly TRBD1, on 6 matching bases. CDR3 loop: CSAGGRARTEAFF. Here is the DNA: TGCAGCGCCGGGGGCAGGGCGAGAACTGAAGCTTTCTTT.